A single sample gave rise to the 5 T cell receptor beta chains below, sequenced in a study of shared clonotypes between healthy human individuals. Sequenced by immunoSEQ multiplex PCR; TCRdb stores in-frame clones only, minus some. The table records some 2,000,000 clones, roughly 94% of them present only once. Naive CD8 cells lacked CD45RO and underwent positive selection for CCR7, leaving out terminally differentiated effector memory CD45RA+ cells. Sequencing input: naive CD8+ T cells sorted from blood. These receptors were taken from a man younger than 35 in good health.

The J gene is TRBJ1-1, the V gene TRBV25-1; 7 positions agree with TRBD1. The CDR3 sequence is 13 residues long. Looked up from germline, CDR1 is MGHDK and CDR2 is SYGVNS. Unmatched junction bases numbered 9, after V lost 7 bases and J lost 7 bases. The CDR3 protein is CASTSTGEIEAFF. In DNA, the CDR3 is TGTGCCAGCACCTCTACAGGGGAGATTGAAGCTTTCTTT.

This clone was counted a single time. The sample holds other DNA sequences that translate to the same CDR3. This sequence joins TRBV4-3 and TRBJ1-5, with D hard to call. In germline, CDR1 is LGHNA, CDR2 YSLEER. V lost 0 bases, J lost 1 base, and 7 bases lay in between. CDR3 size: 15 residues. CDR3 amino acids: CASSQDLRSNQPQHF. In nucleotides, the CDR3 is TGCGCCAGCAGCCAAGATCTCAGGAGCAATCAGCCCCAGCATTTT.

The chain has TRBV5-1 and TRBJ1-2, with a weak D call TRBD1 (6 bases). The CDR3 contains 13 residues. Germline V gene lookup returns CDR1 SGHRS and CDR2 YFSETQ. V gave up 0 bases and J gave up 8 bases, with 11 bases separating them. As DNA, the CDR3 is TGCGCCAGCAGCTTGGAGGACAGTCCGGGCTACACCTTC. Translation: CASSLEDSPGYTF.

Details on this clone: Other DNA sequences in the same sample also yield this CDR3. This chain uses TRBV4-1 with TRBJ1-5; 8 bases line up with TRBD1. Unmatched junction bases numbered 11, after V lost 0 bases and J lost 7 bases. CDR1 MGHRA and CDR2 YSYEKL come from the germline V gene. The CDR3 is 17 residues long. This chain's CDR3 is CASSQDPETGVGQPQHF. The CDR3 DNA sequence: TGCGCCAGCAGCCAAGATCCTGAGACAGGGGTGGGCCAGCCCCAGCATTTT.

This chain connects TRBV11-2 to TRBJ2-5; no clear D gene. The CDR3 totals 11 residues. In germline, CDR1 is SGHAT, CDR2 FQNNGV. V was clipped by 4 bases and J by 6 bases, with 6 bases between them. The CDR3 nucleotides are TGTGCCAGCAGCTCTATGAAGACCCAGTACTTC. Its translation: CASSSMKTQYF. The full variable domain, rest sourced from reference TRBV11-2 and TRBJ2-5, is EAGVAQSPRYKIIEKRQSVAFWCNPISGHATLYWYQQILGQGPKLLIQFQNNGVVDDSQLPKDRFSAERLKGVDSTLKIQPAKLEDSAVYLCASSSMKTQYFGPGTRLLVL.